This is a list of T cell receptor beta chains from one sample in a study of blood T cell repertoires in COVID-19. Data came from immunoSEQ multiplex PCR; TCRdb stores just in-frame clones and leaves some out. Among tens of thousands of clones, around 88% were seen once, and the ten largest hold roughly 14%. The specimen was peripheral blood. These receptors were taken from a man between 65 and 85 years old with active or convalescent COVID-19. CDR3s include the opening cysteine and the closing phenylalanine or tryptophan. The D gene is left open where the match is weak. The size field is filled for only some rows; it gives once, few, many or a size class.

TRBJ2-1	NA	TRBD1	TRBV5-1	TGCGCCAGCAGCTTGTGGGCCGGGACAGGGAACAATGAGCAGTTCTTC	CASSLWAGTGNNEQFF
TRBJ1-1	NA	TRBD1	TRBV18	TGTGCCAGCTCACCGGCCGGGACAGTGAACACTGAAGCTTTCTTT	CASSPAGTVNTEAFF
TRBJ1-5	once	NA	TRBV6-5	TGTGCCAGCAAGACACAGGATCGAAGCAATCAGCCCCAGCATTTT	CASKTQDRSNQPQHF
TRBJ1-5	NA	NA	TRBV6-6	TGTGCCAGCAGTTACGTCTCGGGTCAGCCCCAGCATTTT	CASSYVSGQPQHF
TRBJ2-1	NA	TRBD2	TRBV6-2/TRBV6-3	TGTGCCAGCAGTCTAGCGGGTAGCTCCTACAATGAGCAGTTCTTC	CASSLAGSSYNEQFF
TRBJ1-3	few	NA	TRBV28	TGTGCCAGCAGTTTTAGGAGGCCGGGAAACACCATATATTTT	CASSFRRPGNTIYF
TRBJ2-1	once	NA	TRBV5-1	TGCGCCAGCAGCTTGTCCTCACACTCCTACAATGAGCAGTTCTTC	CASSLSSHSYNEQFF
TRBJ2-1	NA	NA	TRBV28	TGTGCCAGCAGTTTGAGGTATGAGCAGTTCTTC	CASSLRYEQFF
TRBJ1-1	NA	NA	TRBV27	TGTGCCAGCAGGCGTGCACAGGGCTTAAACACTGAAGCTTTCTTT	CASRRAQGLNTEAFF
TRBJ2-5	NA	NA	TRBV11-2	TGTGCCAGCAGCTTAGCGAGGTACCAAGAGACCCAGTACTTC	CASSLARYQETQYF
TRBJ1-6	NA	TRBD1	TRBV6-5	TGTGCCAGCAGTTACGACGGACAGGATAATTCACCCCTCCACTTT	CASSYDGQDNSPLHF
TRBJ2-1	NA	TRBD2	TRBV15	TGTGCCACCAGCAGAACGGGACTAGCGAGCAATGAGCAGTTCTTC	CATSRTGLASNEQFF
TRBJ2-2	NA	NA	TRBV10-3	TGTGCCGCAGGGGCGGCGAACACCGGGGAGCTGTTTTTT	CAAGAANTGELFF
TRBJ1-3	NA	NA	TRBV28	TGTGCCAGCTGGCCCTATGGGACACCTAACTCTGGAAACACCATATATTTT	CASWPYGTPNSGNTIYF
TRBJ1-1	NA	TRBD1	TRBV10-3	TGTGCCATCAGGGGGGGGACAGGGATGAACACTGAAGCTTTCTTT	CAIRGGTGMNTEAFF
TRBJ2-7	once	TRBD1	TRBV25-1	TGTGCCAGTAGGGGGGACAGGGGATCCTACGAGCAGTACTTC	CASRGDRGSYEQYF
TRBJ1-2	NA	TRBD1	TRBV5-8	TGTGCCAGCAGCGTAACAGGGGGCTGGGGCTACACCTTC	CASSVTGGWGYTF
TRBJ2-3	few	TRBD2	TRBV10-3	TGTGCCATCACGCGGGAGTCCACAGATACGCAGTATTTT	CAITRESTDTQYF
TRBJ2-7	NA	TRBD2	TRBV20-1	TGCAGTGCTAGTAGCCTAGCGGGAGAGACCTACGAGCAGTACTTC	CSASSLAGETYEQYF
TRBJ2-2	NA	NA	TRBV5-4	TGTGCCAGCAGCTCTTCCGGGAACACCGGGGAGCTGTTTTTT	CASSSSGNTGELFF
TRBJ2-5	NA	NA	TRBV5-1	TGCGCCAGCACCGTCGGAGCCCCCCAAGAGACCCAGTACTTC	CASTVGAPQETQYF
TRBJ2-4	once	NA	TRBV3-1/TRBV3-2	TGTGCCAGCAGCCAAAGACTAGATATAAACATTCAGTACTTC	CASSQRLDINIQYF
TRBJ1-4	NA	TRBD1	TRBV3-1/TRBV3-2	TGTGCCAGCAGTCGGGACAGGGAAAAACTGTTTTTT	CASSRDREKLFF
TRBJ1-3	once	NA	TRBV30	TGTGCCTGGAGCGATGGACACGCAGGGGCTGCTGGAAACACCATATATTTT	CAWSDGHAGAAGNTIYF
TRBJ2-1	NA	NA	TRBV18	TGTGCCAGCTCACCAACCAGCAATGAGCAGTTCTTC	CASSPTSNEQFF